The 29 T cell receptor beta chains presented below share a single source sample, sequenced in a study of blood T cell repertoires in COVID-19. Assay: immunoSEQ multiplex PCR; the TCRdb copy retains only in-frame clones and omits some. The sample includes fewer than 100,000 clones, about 85% of them seen just once. Sequencing was performed on peripheral blood. These receptors were taken from a man in his fifties or sixties with acute or convalescent COVID-19.

The table lists this clone with a count of one. The chain has TRBV7-5 and TRBJ1-1. TRBV7-5 is given as a pseudogene. The CDR3 is 15 amino acids. The CDR3: CVRSLESSRDSEAFF. The CDR3, as DNA: TGTGTCAGAAGCTTAGAGTCCAGCAGGGACTCTGAAGCTTTCTTT.

V is TRBV12-3 or TRBV12-4 and J is TRBJ1-5, with 8 positions matching TRBD1. This CDR3 is built from 13 residues. After removal of 5 bases from V and 6 bases from J, the junction contained 3 bases not matched to a gene. DNA of the CDR3: TGTGCCAGCAGTCCGACAGGGGTTCAGCCCCAGCATTTT. Its protein is CASSPTGVQPQHF.

This sequence joins TRBV29-1 and TRBJ1-1, with a tentative D call TRBD1 (6 bases). Germline V gene lookup returns CDR1 SQVTM and CDR2 ANQGSEA. V gave up 4 bases and J gave up 5 bases, with 8 bases separating them. CDR3 length equals 11 residues. For the CDR3, the DNA is TGCAGCGTTGGAGGGGGTACTGAAGCTTTCTTT. Translation: CSVGGGTEAFF.

V is TRBV6-5 and J is TRBJ1-6; TRBD1 agrees at 8 bases. This CDR3 spans 12 amino acids. The germline V gene has CDR1 MNHEY and CDR2 SVGAGI. Unmatched junction bases numbered 6, after V lost 6 bases and J lost 14 bases. As DNA, the CDR3 is TGTGCCAGCAGAAAACAGGGGGGGACCCTCCACTTT. Translated: CASRKQGGTLHF.

The J gene is TRBJ1-5, the V gene TRBV5-1, with 12 bases that match TRBD1. The CDR3 length is 15 residues. J was trimmed by 7 bases and V by 4 bases; bases with no gene match: 6. Per the germline V gene, CDR1 is SGHRS and CDR2 is YFSETQ. Here the CDR3 reads CASSAGQGAGQPQHF. In DNA, the CDR3 is TGCGCCAGCAGCGCGGGACAGGGGGCGGGACAGCCCCAGCATTTT.

The gene calls are TRBV11-3 and TRBJ1-1, with D unresolved. Germline-derived CDR1 and CDR2 are SGHNT and YENEEA. V was pared by 3 bases and J by 7 bases, with 12 bases between. The CDR3 totals 13 residues. The CDR3 DNA reads as TGTGCCAGCAGCTTGCGGGGAGCCGGTGAAGCTTTCTTT. This encodes CASSLRGAGEAFF.

This clone was seen only once. V gene TRBV6-5 combines with J gene TRBJ2-7; D not certain. Germline V lookup: CDR1 MNHEY, CDR2 SVGAGI. This CDR3 has 12 residues. V lost 2 bases to trimming and J lost 3 bases, with 5 bases between them. In nucleotides, the CDR3 is TGTGCCAGCAGTTACGGCCTCTACGAGCAGTACTTC. This encodes CASSYGLYEQYF.

Regarding this clone: The junction and the germline gene differ at one end; a read error may be behind it. This sequence joins TRBV6-1 and TRBJ1-4; D possibly corresponds to TRBD1 (6 bases). Germline assignment: CDR1 MNHNS and CDR2 SASEGT. The CDR3 contains 15 residues. CDR3 coding DNA: TGTGCCAGCAGTGAAAGGCAAAGGGGGAATGGAAAACTGTTTTTT. It encodes CASSERQRGNGKLFF.

V and J are TRBV19 and TRBJ1-5; 10 positions agree with TRBD1. V lost 1 base and J lost 6; bases outside the gene matches: 6. There are 16 residues in the CDR3. Germline V CDR1 and CDR2: LNHDA, SQIVND (reference sequence). CDR3 sequence: CASSIGQGAESQPQHF. CDR3 bases: TGTGCCAGTAGTATAGGACAGGGGGCTGAGAGTCAGCCCCAGCATTTT.

The rearrangement uses TRBV6-5 and TRBJ1-2; no firm D call. The CDR3 extends over 11 amino acids. Germline V CDR1 and CDR2: MNHEY, SVGAGI. Trimming removed 6 bases from V and 10 bases from J, with 12 bases in between. CDR3 protein: CASRGGGDYTF. In DNA form, the CDR3 reads TGTGCCAGCAGGGGCGGAGGCGACTACACCTTC.

The CDR3, as DNA: TGTGCCAGCAGCCGTCGACTAGCGGGGCGACAGGGTGAGCAGTTCTTC. It translates to CASSRRLAGRQGEQFF. The V call is TRBV11-3, the J call TRBJ2-1, with 11 bases identical to TRBD2. Germline CDR1 reads SGHNT; CDR2 reads YENEEA. With V trimmed by 5 bases and J by 9 bases, 12 bases remained unmatched. The CDR3 sequence is 16 residues long.

The chain recombines TRBV30 with TRBJ1-5; no clear D gene. Trimming took off 2 bases at V and 9 bases at J, with 2 bases between the two ends. Germline values: CDR1 GTSNPN, CDR2 SVGIG (reference sequence). CDR3 length equals 9 residues. Here the CDR3 DNA reads TGTGCCTGGAGTCGGCCCCAGCATTTT. Amino acid sequence: CAWSRPQHF. Complete variable domain (other parts from reference TRBV30 and TRBJ1-5): SQTIHQWPATLVQPVGSPLSLECTVEGTSNPNLYWYRQAAGRGLQLLFYSVGIGQISSEVPQNLSASRPQDRQFILSSKKLLLSDSGFYLCAWSRPQHFGDGTRLSIL.

This chain joins TRBV29-1 and TRBJ2-7; D might be TRBD2 (6 bases). The CDR3 has 13 amino acids. Germline V gene sequence: CDR1 SQVTM, CDR2 ANQGSEA. V was cut by 6 bases and J by 2 bases, with 14 bases left in between. The CDR3 sequence: CSVCGDGTYEQYF. Here the CDR3 DNA reads TGCAGCGTCTGCGGGGACGGAACCTACGAGCAGTACTTC.

V gene TRBV19 combines with J gene TRBJ1-5, with a tentative D call TRBD1 (6 bases). The CDR3 loop spans 15 amino acids. V lost 6 bases and J 3 bases, leaving 15 bases between the germline ends. The germline V gene encodes CDR1 LNHDA and CDR2 SQIVND (reference sequence). In DNA, the CDR3 is TGTGCCAGTAGCACCTTAGGGGGAGCCAATCAGCCCCAGCATTTT. Translated: CASSTLGGANQPQHF.

The chain carries TRBV27 and TRBJ2-4; 7 bases are shared with TRBD2. Per germline, CDR1 MNHEY and CDR2 SMNVEV (reference sequence). The CDR3 contains 14 residues. Trimming took 2 bases from V and 11 from J; bases not matched to a gene: 9. The CDR3 bases are TGTGCCAGCAGTTTAGGGCCTCTCGCGGGGGTTCAGTACTTC. The encoded protein is CASSLGPLAGVQYF.

The rearrangement uses TRBV2 and TRBJ2-1, with TRBD2 identical over 13 bases. The J segment lost 10 bases and the V segment lost 1 base, leaving 4 bases of the junction unmatched. Germline V gene lookup returns CDR1 SNHLY and CDR2 FYNNEI. This CDR3 has 15 residues. This chain's CDR3 is CASSEGTSGSREQFF. The CDR3, as DNA: TGTGCCAGCAGTGAAGGGACTAGCGGGAGCCGGGAGCAGTTCTTC.

The genes are TRBV5-1 and TRBJ2-3, with 9 bases fitting TRBD2. In germline, CDR1 is SGHRS, CDR2 YFSETQ. CDR3 size: 15 residues. Losses at the gene ends were 0 bases for V and 8 bases for J; bases not matched to a gene: 7. The DNA for the CDR3 is TGCGCCAGCAGCTTGGGTAATAGCGGGAGTGTTACGCAGTATTTT. This translates into CASSLGNSGSVTQYF.

The chain uses TRBV6-5 and TRBJ2-7; no firm D call. The germline CDR1 and CDR2 sequences are MNHEY and SVGAGI. The ends were cut back, 0 bases at V and 2 bases at J, with 11 bases in the middle. CDR3 length equals 15 residues. The CDR3 loop is CASSYSNPQAYEQYF. The CDR3, as DNA: TGTGCCAGCAGTTACTCGAACCCTCAGGCCTACGAGCAGTACTTC.

The chain links TRBV2 to TRBJ1-3; D gene unclear. Germline values: CDR1 SNHLY, CDR2 FYNNEI. The V end lost 10 bases, the J end lost 4 bases, and 8 bases lay between the germline ends. This CDR3 has 11 amino acids. CDR3 region: CAKSQGNTIYF. The DNA for the CDR3 is TGTGCCAAATCACAGGGAAACACCATATATTTT.

This clone was seen a single time. The rearrangement joins TRBV29-1 to TRBJ2-2; 9 bases map to TRBD2. Germline V gene data show CDR1 as SQVTM and CDR2 as ANQGSEA. Trimming cost V 4 bases and J 3 bases; bases outside gene matches: 3. CDR3 length: 14 amino acids. CDR3 region: CSVGREGDTGELFF. CDR3 in DNA: TGCAGCGTTGGGCGGGAGGGTGACACCGGGGAGCTGTTTTTT.

The chain carries TRBV14 and TRBJ2-3, with no clear D. Trimming stripped 5 bases from V and 3 bases from J, with 18 bases between. The CDR3 loop spans 16 amino acids. Germline CDR1 reads SGHDN; CDR2 reads FVKESK. DNA for the CDR3: TGTGCCAGCAGCTCAACAGCCAGAGTCTGGACAGATACGCAGTATTTT. It codes for CASSSTARVWTDTQYF.

The CDR3 protein is CASSLAAGRSTDTQYF. In DNA, the CDR3 is TGTGCCAGCAGCTTGGCAGCGGGGAGAAGCACAGATACGCAGTATTTT. The rearrangement uses TRBV5-4 and TRBJ2-3, with 7 bases that match TRBD2. This CDR3 has 16 residues. V was pared by 0 bases and J by 0 bases, with 4 bases of the junction left unmatched. Germline CDR1 SGHNT, CDR2 YYREEE (reference sequence).

This clone was seen more than once but under ten times. The rearrangement links TRBV7-9 to TRBJ2-4; possible D gene TRBD2, 6 bases. Germline V lookup: CDR1 SEHNR, CDR2 FQNEAQ (reference sequence). The CDR3 sequence is 17 residues long. V was trimmed by 1 base and J by 3 bases, leaving 16 bases between them. CDR3 residues: CASSLESGGVGKNIQYF. The CDR3 DNA follows: TGTGCCAGCAGCTTAGAGTCTGGCGGGGTCGGCAAAAACATTCAGTACTTC. Combining the CDR3 with reference TRBV7-9 and TRBJ2-4 gives the whole variable domain DTGVSQNPRHKITKRGQNVTFRCDPISEHNRLYWYRQTLGQGPEFLTYFQNEAQLEKSRLLSDRFSAERPKGSFSTLEIQRTEQGDSAMYLCASSLESGGVGKNIQYFGAGTRLSVL.

This clone was seen once. The J gene is TRBJ2-7, the V gene TRBV10-3, with 10 positions matching TRBD2. Looked up from germline, CDR1 is ENHRY and CDR2 is SYGVKD. With 3 bases clipped from V and 7 bases from J, the junction kept 9 bases outside the gene matches. The CDR3 consists of 15 residues. CDR3 sequence (DNA): TGTGCCATCAGTGATAGCGGGAGGTTAGTGCAGGAGCAGTACTTC. Amino acid sequence: CAISDSGRLVQEQYF.

V is TRBV3-1 (or the pseudogene TRBV3-2) and J is TRBJ1-6; TRBD1 matches 7 bases. With 3 bases clipped from V and 4 bases from J, the junction kept 6 bases outside the gene matches. This CDR3 spans 16 amino acids. Germline V gene sequence: CDR1 LGHDT, CDR2 YNNKEL (reference sequence). The CDR3 loop reads CASSHRQGVYNSPLHF. CDR3 nucleotide sequence: TGTGCCAGCAGCCACAGACAGGGCGTATATAATTCACCCCTCCACTTT.

DNA for the CDR3: TGTGCCAGCAGCGTACATACTGCAACTAATGAAAAACTGTTTTTT. It is translated as CASSVHTATNEKLFF. The chain is built from TRBV9 and TRBJ1-4; D unclear. CDR1 and CDR2 from the germline V gene are SGDLS and YYNGEE. The ends were cut back, 1 base at V and 0 bases at J, with 7 bases in the middle. The CDR3 is 15 residues long.

The chain links TRBV2 to TRBJ2-7; tentative D call: TRBD2 (6 bases). This CDR3 has 14 residues. V shed 6 bases and J shed 2 bases, with 14 bases lying between them. Per germline, CDR1 SNHLY and CDR2 FYNNEI. In DNA, the CDR3 is TGTGCCAGCAGCCCCGGGACTCATACCTACGAGCAGTACTTC. The encoded protein is CASSPGTHTYEQYF.

The chain uses TRBV11-2 and TRBJ2-1, with D perhaps TRBD2 (6 bases). V lost 0 bases and J lost 13, with 13 bases in between. Germline CDR1 SGHAT, CDR2 FQNNGV. The CDR3 has 13 amino acids. The CDR3 loop reads CASSLDRRDPQFF. The CDR3 DNA is TGTGCCAGCAGCTTAGATCGGCGGGACCCCCAGTTCTTC.

The rearrangement links TRBV30 to TRBJ2-7, with no clear D. CDR1 and CDR2 (germline): GTSNPN, SVGIG (reference sequence). The V end lost 0 bases, the J end lost 6 bases, and 15 bases lay between the germline ends. The CDR3 is made up of 14 amino acids. The CDR3 region has the DNA TGTGCCTGGAGTGTTGGAGTGTTAGCCTCCGAGCAGTACTTC. Translating it yields CAWSVGVLASEQYF.